This T cell receptor (beta chain) came from a study of T-cell reconstitution after alpha-beta-depleted transplantation in children. Construction of the TCRbeta library involved unique molecular identifiers. TCRdb called the PCR reads again in MiXCR, with one record for every CDR3 protein. Altogether hundreds of thousands of distinct CDR3 sequences are present, 10% to 15% being singletons, with the ten largest covering 0.79%. Overall study results and limits: Several hundred expanded graft clones reportedly supplied alpha-beta T cells about two months after transplant.

This clonotype was counted between two and nine times. Its specificity is not known. CDR1 is DFQATT, CDR2 SNEGSKA, per germline (reference sequence). This CDR3 spans 18 amino acids. With V trimmed by 3 bases and J by 5 bases, 17 bases remained unmatched. The source material was PBMCs, sampled before TCRalphabeta/CD19-depleted stem cell transplant. The gene calls are TRBV20-1 and TRBJ2-1, with 9 bases aligning to TRBD2. The TCR comes from a girl aged 2-10 years with congenital amegakaryocytic thrombocytopenia, due to receive a stem cell transplant. DNA of the CDR3: TGCAGTGCTAGGGGAATAGCGGGAGCTGAGGTTGCCCACAATGAGCAGTTCTTC. Encoded protein: CSARGIAGAEVAHNEQFF.